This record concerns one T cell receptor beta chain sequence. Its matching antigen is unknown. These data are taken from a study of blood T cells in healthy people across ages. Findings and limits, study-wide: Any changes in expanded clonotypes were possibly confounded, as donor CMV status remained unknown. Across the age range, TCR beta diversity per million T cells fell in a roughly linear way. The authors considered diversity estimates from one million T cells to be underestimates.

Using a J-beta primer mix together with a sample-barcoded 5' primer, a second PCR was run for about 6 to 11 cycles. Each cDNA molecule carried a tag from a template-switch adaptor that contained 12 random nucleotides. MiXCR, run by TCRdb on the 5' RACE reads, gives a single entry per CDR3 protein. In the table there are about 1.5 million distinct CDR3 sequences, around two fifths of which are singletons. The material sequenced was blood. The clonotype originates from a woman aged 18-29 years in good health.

CDR3 residues: CSATRGSGRVQETQYF. The CDR3 DNA follows: TGCAGTGCTACTAGAGGGAGCGGGAGAGTTCAAGAGACCCAGTACTTC. The V and J genes are TRBV20-1 and TRBJ2-5; TRBD2 matches at 8 bases. The CDR3 spans 16 residues. After removal of 4 bases from V and 2 bases from J, the junction contained 12 bases not matched to a gene. The germline CDR1 and CDR2 sequences are DFQATT and SNEGSKA (reference sequence).